This T cell receptor beta chain derives from a study of glioma-infiltrating T cells after dendritic cell vaccination (dated by TCRdb to the mid-2010s). Regarding the research as a whole: The cohort included 15 or so glioblastoma patients drawn from Phase I and II dendritic cell vaccination trials, of whom 9 were newly diagnosed and 6 had recurrent disease. In glioblastoma patients vaccinated with dendritic cells, deep sequencing of TCR beta CDR3 regions served to measure tumor-infiltrating lymphocyte content and to compare repertoires between tumor and blood. The vaccine was prepared from monocyte-derived dendritic cells that were cultured for roughly 7 days with IL-4 and GM-CSF and then pulsed overnight with autologous tumor lysate. Between about 2003 and 2012, patients were given autologous tumor lysate-pulsed dendritic cell vaccination. Survival after dendritic cell vaccination was correlated with TCR sequencing metrics, such as TIL content and the overlap between tumor and blood repertoires. Patients received three intradermal dendritic cell vaccine injections at biweekly intervals in the arm below the axilla. What the study reported, not specific to this receptor: The three-group TCR overlap response model was described as speculative and requiring prospective validation. TCR clonality showed no direct relationship with survival, which suggests that a diverse polyclonal response may matter. The cohort was small and heterogeneous, and full blood and tumor sets were available for few patients, with initial-recurrent tumor pairs available for even fewer patients. Longer time to progression and overall survival after dendritic cell vaccination were predicted by higher estimated pretreatment TIL content.

The sample's time point, from its label and the paper: after dendritic cell vaccination, including at tumor progression/relapse. Patients were selected for having adequate residual fresh-frozen tumor tissue and more than two years of available survival data. Molecular status otherwise varied across the glioblastoma patients, but none of them carried an isocitrate dehydrogenase mutation. PBMC were collected before vaccination, two weeks after the third vaccination, and at tumor progression if tumor progression occurred. Genomic DNA was extracted with the Qiagen DNeasy Blood extraction Kit. Sequences SGHRS (CDR1) and YFSETQ (CDR2) are obtained from the germline V gene. The CDR3 goes from the cysteine to the phenylalanine over 16 residues. Only the CDR3 portion is preserved as DNA: 48 bases, with reading frame beginning at the first base. Relative to germline, V is missing 0 bases and J is missing 1 base, with 5 bases of the junction outside any gene match.

As regards this clone: It has no known antigen specificity. The sample holds no much larger clone one base away, and base qualities are not on file.

Using the immunoSEQ assay, TCRB CDR3 regions were amplified from roughly 2.1 micrograms of genomic DNA, or from all available DNA when less than that was on hand. The multiplex PCR relied on 60 forward primers for TCR V beta segments and 13 reverse primers for J beta segments. Synthetic control templates were spiked into each sample at limiting dilution to estimate reads per starting template. Reads of 87 bp were generated by sequencing on the Illumina HiSeq System. The paper's data handling went like this. PCR and sequencing errors were removed by a nearest neighbor algorithm that merged closely related sequences. TCR overlap was measured as the percentage of unique tumor TCR beta sequences also present in the same patient's peripheral blood. TCRdb took over this immuneACCESS table, retaining in-frame rearrangements with V and J assigned. Such tables are incomplete; in checked studies, under half of the missing clones stem from an unresolved V gene, and the remainder is unexplained. That table gives V, J and clone size, and the DNA gave D and trimming. The sample records tens of thousands of clones, more than 75% of which are singletons. The ten largest clones add up to roughly 8.5% of the sample.

Sequences were derived from blood, sampled after dendritic cell vaccination. This clonotype was sampled from a human donor with glioblastoma. The chain was built from TRBV5-1 and TRBJ2-3; 7 central nucleotides agree with TRBD1. CDR3 region: CASSLGPTGGTDTQYF. Read as DNA, the sequence is TGCGCCAGCAGCTTGGGACCCACAGGGGGCACAGATACGCAGTATTTT.